This record concerns one T cell receptor beta chain sequence. Antigen: not known. The V gene end was trimmed by 4 bases and the J gene end by 0 bases; junction bases not matched to a gene: 12. The germline gives CDR1 SNHLY, CDR2 FYNNEI. The CDR3 is 18 residues long. This specimen comes from a study of siplizumab effects on memory and regulatory T cells. Profiled with immunoSEQ multiplex PCR; TCRdb holds only in-frame clones, not every one. Among fewer than 130,000 clones, 92% were seen once, and the ten largest hold approximately 1.2%. Study-wide results and limits: With siplizumab, cumulative frequency of CD4+ memory-derived alloreactive sequences dropped significantly.

Sequenced: CD4+ T cells sorted from blood. This receptor was taken from a human donor in good health. The V and J genes are TRBV2 and TRBJ2-4; the match to TRBD1 covers 7 bases. The CDR3 loop is CASSGGTVNFLAKNIQYF. In nucleotides, the CDR3 is TGTGCCAGCAGTGGGGGGACAGTAAACTTCCTAGCCAAAAACATTCAGTACTTC.